The T cell receptor beta chain under discussion was sequenced for a study of identifying expanded T cells in peripheral blood. Study-level results: Roughly 2-week clone count variance significantly increased as total template count grew. Technical replicates showed around 1.2 changed clones; approximately 2 weeks 15 to 20; four weeks 19.

The CDR3 totals 17 residues. Unmatched junction bases numbered 9, after V lost 0 bases and J lost 3 bases. CDR1 is SGHTS, CDR2 YDEGEE, per germline. Comment on this clone: Its antigen remains unidentified.

The data were produced by immunoSEQ multiplex PCR, yet TCRdb's version contains in-frame clones alone and is incomplete. Here the sample spans about 110,000 clones, about 88% being singletons. The chain is built from TRBV5-8 and TRBJ1-5; 7 bases line up with TRBD1. The sample taken for sequencing was blood. The sequence came from a person aged 18-70 years in good health. In DNA, the CDR3 is TGTGCCAGCAGCTTGGGACAGGGAGTGAGAGACAATCAGCCCCAGCATTTT. Its translation: CASSLGQGVRDNQPQHF. Filled out from reference TRBV5-8 and TRBJ1-5, the complete variable domain reads EAGVTQSPTHLIKTRGQQATLRCSPISGHTSVYWYQQALGLGLQFLLWYDEGEERNRGNFPPRFSGRQFPNYSSELNVNALELEDSALYLCASSLGQGVRDNQPQHFGDGTRLSIL.